This TCR beta chain was observed in a study of shared clonotypes between healthy human individuals. Whole-study findings and limits: Represented diversity, genetic and exposure-history alike, was limited by few donors. Only blood was sampled, and tissue TCR repertoires likely differ from blood ones.

V dropped 6 bases and J dropped 0 bases, with 11 bases sitting between them. CDR1 is ENHRY and CDR2 is SYGVKD in the germline V gene. The CDR3 totals 14 residues. This clone was counted a few times. Its specificity is not known. Combining CD45RO+ cells with CCR7-negative CD45RA+ TemRA cells gave CD8 memory. Repertoires were generated with immunoSEQ multiplex PCR, while TCRdb's copy carries only in-frame clones and drops some. The table includes 650,000 to 700,000 clones, 90% detected once. This sequence was found in a man aged 18 to 30 in good health. Some clones in this sample may be carry-over from other donors' samples. Sequenced material: memory CD8+ T cells from PBMCs. Subset reported: CD45RO+ cells pooled with CCR7-negative TemRA cells. The chain recombines TRBV10-3 with TRBJ1-1; tentatively, D is TRBD1 (6 bases). In DNA form, the CDR3 reads TGTGCCATCAGGCCCGGACAGCTGAACACTGAAGCTTTCTTT. As protein: CAIRPGQLNTEAFF.